In its sample, the clone carrying this T cell receptor (beta chain) was seen a few times. The sample belongs to a study of T cells after yellow fever vaccination. V was trimmed by 2 bases and J by 8 bases, leaving 12 bases between them. Germline assignment: CDR1 SEHNR and CDR2 FQNEAQ (reference sequence). The CDR3 covers 13 residues. TCRdb reanalysed the 5' RACE reads using MiXCR and keeps one entry per CDR3 protein. Of about 330,000 distinct CDR3 sequences in the sample, 4.1% are singletons; the top ten hold 20% to 25%. The sequence was obtained from a man between 18 and 29 years old who received the YFV17D yellow fever vaccine. Sequenced here: PBMCs, sampled 5 days after the yellow fever booster vaccination. The chain employs TRBV7-9 and TRBJ1-2; the D is unclear. The CDR3 region is CASSLNLDRGYTF. Here the CDR3 DNA reads TGTGCCAGCAGCTTAAACCTAGATAGAGGCTACACCTTC.